This entry concerns a single T cell receptor (beta chain). As yet, its antigen is unknown. These data belong to a study of cytomegalovirus exposure and HLA in healthy donors. The V gene lost 8 bases and the J gene lost 13 bases, with 24 bases spanning the gap. Looked up from germline, CDR1 is MNHNS and CDR2 is SASEGT. The CDR3 totals 14 residues. Whole-study findings and limits: At a 0.05 false discovery rate, a later analysis found about 17,000 TCR beta sequences to be associated with HLA alleles.

The primer mix had 60 Vbeta and 13 Jbeta primers. Original processing methods: In a later analysis, some 10 million of some 80 million unique beta chains occurred in at least two donors. TCRdb's table, derived via immunoSEQ multiplex PCR, lists solely in-frame clones and lacks some. That table gives V, J and clone size, and the DNA gave D and trimming. The sample yields 90,000 to 95,000 clones, around 78% seen once. This chain links TRBV6-1 with TRBJ2-1; a possible D gene is TRBD2 (6 bases). What was sequenced was PBMCs. The origin of this receptor is a man aged 30 to 45 in good health and CMV-seronegative. CDR3 nucleotide sequence: TGTGCCAGCCGACCCGGGACTTCACTTCTGGAACAGTTCTTC. This gives the protein CASRPGTSLLEQFF.